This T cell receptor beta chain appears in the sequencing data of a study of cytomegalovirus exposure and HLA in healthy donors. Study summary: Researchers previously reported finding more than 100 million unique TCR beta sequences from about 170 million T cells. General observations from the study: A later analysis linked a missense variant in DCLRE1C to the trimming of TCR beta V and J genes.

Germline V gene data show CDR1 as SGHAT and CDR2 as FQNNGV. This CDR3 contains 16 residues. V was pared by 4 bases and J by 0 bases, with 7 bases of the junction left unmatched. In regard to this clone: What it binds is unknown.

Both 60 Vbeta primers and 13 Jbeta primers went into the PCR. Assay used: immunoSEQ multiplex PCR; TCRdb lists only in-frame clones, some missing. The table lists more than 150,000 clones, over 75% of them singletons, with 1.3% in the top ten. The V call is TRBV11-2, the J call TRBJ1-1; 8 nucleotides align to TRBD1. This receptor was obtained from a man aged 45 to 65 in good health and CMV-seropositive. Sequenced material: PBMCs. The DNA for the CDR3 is TGTGCCAGCAGCTCCCAGGGGGCTGTGGTGAACACTGAAGCTTTCTTT. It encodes CASSSQGAVVNTEAFF. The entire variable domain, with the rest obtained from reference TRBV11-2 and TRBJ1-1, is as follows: EAGVAQSPRYKIIEKRQSVAFWCNPISGHATLYWYQQILGQGPKLLIQFQNNGVVDDSQLPKDRFSAERLKGVDSTLKIQPAKLEDSAVYLCASSSQGAVVNTEAFFGQGTRLTVV.